The clone carrying this T cell receptor beta chain was counted a few times. From RNA, the CDR3 regions of TCR beta chains were amplified and sequenced. A first-round RT-PCR used HTBI primers, followed by a second-round multiplex PCR. Via MiXCR, TCRdb re-called the multiplex PCR reads, giving one row per CDR3 protein. The sample consists of hundreds of thousands of distinct CDR3 sequences, 20% to 25% of them appearing once. This CDR3 spans 17 amino acids. V lost 0 bases, J lost 1 base, and 10 bases lay in between. Looked up from germline, CDR1 is MNHEY and CDR2 is SVGAGI. This entry comes from a study of Graves' ophthalmopathy and Graves' hyperthyroidism.

Sequenced: peripheral blood. The J gene is TRBJ1-6, the V gene TRBV6-5, with D possibly matching TRBD1 (5 bases). The sequence came from a woman between 50 and 59 years old with Graves' ophthalmopathy. CDR3 DNA sequence: TGTGCCAGCAGTTACTCGGGAGGGGTTTCCTATAATTCACCCCTCCACTTT. It specifies CASSYSGGVSYNSPLHF.